This T cell receptor (beta chain) is drawn from a study of blood T cells in healthy people across ages. The study's findings and limits: The fall in TCR beta diversity per million T cells was roughly linear with age.

Primed by a sample-barcoded 5' primer and a J-beta primer mix, a second PCR proceeded for about 6 to 11 cycles. Template switching added a 12-random-nucleotide identifier to every cDNA molecule. Sequencing recovered at least 3 million CDR3-containing paired-end reads from each sample. TCRdb re-analysed the 5' RACE reads in MiXCR, keeping a single row per CDR3 protein. Among about 1.6 million distinct CDR3 sequences listed, 30% to 40% were seen once. Points on this clonotype: Its antigen is unknown.

The sample taken for sequencing was blood. This receptor was obtained from a woman aged 25-40 years in good health.

The CDR3 reads CASSELKSRAGQALGTQYF. The CDR3 DNA reads TGTGCCAGCAGTGAGCTCAAATCCCGGGCAGGCCAGGCCCTAGGGACCCAGTACTTC. This chain uses TRBV25-1 with TRBJ2-7; no clear D gene. Gene TRBJ2-5 matches the end of the DNA better, so the J call may be wrong. This CDR3 is 19 amino acids long. Looked up from germline, CDR1 is MGHDK and CDR2 is SYGVNS.